The T cell receptor beta chain described here comes from a study of radiation and T cells in renal cell carcinoma. The overall study: Nephrectomy followed 15 Gy stereotactic body radiation by 4 weeks.

As for time point: baseline pretreatment blood. The treatment denotes: 15 Gy SBRT to primary tumor, nephrectomy 4 weeks later. CDR1 LGHNA and CDR2 YSLEER come from the germline V gene. The V and J ends lost 0 bases and 9 bases respectively, with 16 bases between them. The CDR3 runs 15 residues. Libraries were prepared by immunoSEQ multiplex PCR; TCRdb keeps only in-frame clonotypes and omits some of them. The sample contains 150,000 or so clones, 83% of which appear only once. The gene calls are TRBV4-3 and TRBJ2-3; tentative D call: TRBD2 (5 bases). Sample: blood, taken from a patient whose treatment included radiotherapy and nephrectomy. This receptor was taken from a woman aged 50 to 65 with renal cell carcinoma. The CDR3 coding sequence is TGCGCCAGCAGCCAAGATTCTAGCTACTCTGGAACGCAGTATTTT. Protein product: CASSQDSSYSGTQYF.